Sequencing of this TCR beta chain was carried out in a study of T cell repertoires in cytomegalovirus infection. Whole-study context: It was recently identified HLA-C-restricted and well-studied HLA-B-restricted CMV epitopes that the study used. Public TCR beta signature analysis indicated the presence of both CMV infection and matching HLA type. Findings of the study overall: In two of eight donors, the top clonotype was HLA-C-restricted CMV-specific.

As for this clonotype: The antigen is undetermined.

TCRdb reprocessed the reads with MiXCR, giving one entry per CDR3 protein. The table lists about 770,000 distinct CDR3 sequences, 29% of them singletons. Unmatched junction bases numbered 9, after V lost 3 bases and J lost 5 bases. This CDR3 has 15 residues. Germline V lookup: CDR1 SGHDN, CDR2 FVKESK. Specimen: cultured CD8+ T cells from PBMCs, collected from culture after CMV antigen stimulation. The TCR sequence derives from a human donor in good health (CMV status not recorded). Some clones in this sample may be carry-over from other donors' samples. The genes are TRBV14 and TRBJ1-1; TRBD1 matches 7 bases. In DNA, the CDR3 is TGTGCCAGCAGCCAGGACAGGAGGGCTCAGACTGAAGCTTTCTTT. It encodes CASSQDRRAQTEAFF.